Shown below are 18 T cell receptor beta chains from a single sample sequenced in a study of metastatic and nonmetastatic thyroid tumors (TCRdb year 2020). Library construction relied on PCR. The data were produced on an Illumina HiSeq 4000. TCRdb itself trimmed the public reads at Q25 with fastp, ran MiXCR and retained productive beta chains. This sample has 20,000 to 25,000 clones in its table, and 20% of those were observed once. 25% to 35% of the sample is taken by the ten largest. None of the patients had been given any treatment before thyroid surgery. Sequencing used blood. These receptors originate from a female donor with papillary thyroid cancer or a benign thyroid nodule (not recorded which). Some clones in this sample may be carry-over from other donors' samples.

V is TRBV20-1 and J is TRBJ1-5; D possibly corresponds to TRBD1 (6 bases). V was clipped by 3 bases and J by 13 bases, with 19 bases between them. This CDR3 contains 13 residues. Germline V lookup: CDR1 DFQATT, CDR2 SNEGSKA (reference sequence). Here the CDR3 reads CSARNREAQQQHF. Written as DNA, the CDR3 is TGCAGTGCTAGGAACAGGGAGGCTCAGCAACAGCATTTT.

About this clone itself: Mismatch with germline at one junction end may stem from a read error. The rearrangement joins TRBV11-1 to TRBJ1-1; maybe TRBD1 (6 bases). Germline assignment: CDR1 SGHAT and CDR2 FQDESV (reference sequence). The CDR3 has 14 residues. CDR3 sequence reads: CASSPGQYLTEALF. CDR3 in DNA: TGTGCCAGCAGCCCCGGACAGTACCTCACTGAAGCTTTATTT.

The sample holds many counts of this clone. This chain links TRBV20-1 with TRBJ2-7, with D possibly being TRBD1 or TRBD2 (5 bases each). Per germline, CDR1 DFQATT and CDR2 SNEGSKA (reference sequence). CDR3 length equals 13 residues. The V end lost 4 bases, the J end lost 0 bases, and 10 bases lay between the germline ends. The chain's CDR3 is CSATGTYSYEQYF. DNA for the CDR3: TGCAGTGCTACAGGGACCTACTCCTACGAGCAGTACTTC.

The chain joins TRBV6-2 or TRBV6-3 to TRBJ2-7; tentative D call: TRBD2 (5 bases). Germline loops: CDR1 MNHEY, CDR2 SVGEGT. Deletions cut 0 bases from V and 4 bases from J, with 10 bases between. The CDR3 is 14 residues long. In DNA form, the CDR3 reads TGTGCCAGCAGTTACTCAGCTAGCTCATACGAGCAGTACTTC. Protein: CASSYSASSYEQYF.

This clone was detected ten times or more. The chain joins TRBV30 to TRBJ2-7; 15 nucleotides agree with TRBD2. The CDR3 is 15 amino acids. Losses at the gene ends were 2 bases for V and 4 bases for J; bases not matched to a gene: 3. The germline CDR1 and CDR2 sequences are GTSNPN and SVGIG (reference sequence). DNA for the CDR3: TGTGCCTGGAGTCCCGGACTAGCGGGAGGGTACGAGCAGTACTTC. Encoded protein: CAWSPGLAGGYEQYF.

This clone was picked up many times. The chain uses TRBV11-2 and TRBJ2-3; TRBD2 matches at 7 bases. V was pared by 4 bases and J by 2 bases, with 3 bases of the junction left unmatched. CDR1 and CDR2 from the germline V gene are SGHAT and FQNNGV. CDR3 length equals 14 residues. The DNA of the CDR3 is TGTGCCAGCAGCTGGGACTACGTCACAGATACGCAGTATTTT. Amino acid sequence: CASSWDYVTDTQYF. The full variable domain, completed using reference TRBV11-2 and TRBJ2-3, is EAGVAQSPRYKIIEKRQSVAFWCNPISGHATLYWYQQILGQGPKLLIQFQNNGVVDDSQLPKDRFSAERLKGVDSTLKIQPAKLEDSAVYLCASSWDYVTDTQYFGPGTRLTVL.

This clone was found many times. The chain joins TRBV4-2 to TRBJ2-5; possibly TRBD1 for D (5 bases). The V gene's germline CDR1 is LGHNA and CDR2 YNFKEQ. This CDR3 region has 17 residues. The V end was cut by 0 bases, the J end by 0 bases, with 14 bases between. CDR3 DNA sequence: TGTGCCAGCAGCCAAGAAGGGTTGACAGTCAACCAAGAGACCCAGTACTTC. It translates to CASSQEGLTVNQETQYF.

This clone was found a few times. A much larger clone lies a single base off, so this may be a read error. Other DNA sequences in the sample encode the same CDR3. The chain carries TRBV5-1 and TRBJ1-1; perhaps TRBD1 as D (5 bases). Germline V gene data show CDR1 as SGHRS and CDR2 as YFSETQ. Between the trimmed V and J ends, which lost 4 bases and 6 bases, there was a span of 10 bases. This CDR3 has 12 amino acids. CDR3 residues: CASSTGQAEAFF. The DNA of the CDR3 is TGCGCCAGCAGCACGGGGCAGGCTGAAGCTTTCTTT.

This clone was seen ten or more times. The genes are TRBV7-2 and TRBJ1-2, with D perhaps matching TRBD1 (6 bases). This CDR3 has 15 residues. Trimming removed 4 bases from V and 8 bases from J, with 20 bases in between. Germline CDR1 is SGHTA and CDR2 is FQGNSA. The CDR3 here is CASSSYRQGLRGYTF. The CDR3 DNA is TGTGCCAGCAGCTCATACCGCCAGGGGCTAAGGGGCTACACCTTC.

This clone showed up many times. The J gene is TRBJ1-5, the V gene TRBV28, with D perhaps TRBD1 (5 bases). The CDR3 is 15 amino acids. Trimming shortened V by 6 bases and J by 4 bases, and 16 bases separated the two germline ends. CDR1 is MDHEN and CDR2 is SYDVKM in the germline V gene. CDR3 bases: TGTGCCAGCAGACCAGAAGACCCAGGGAATCAGCCCCAGCATTTT. It specifies CASRPEDPGNQPQHF. Complete variable domain (other parts from reference TRBV28 and TRBJ1-5): DVKVTQSSRYLVKRTGEKVFLECVQDMDHENMFWYRQDPGLGLRLIYFSYDVKMKEKGDIPEGYSVSREKKERFSLILESASTNQTSMYLCASRPEDPGNQPQHFGDGTRLSIL.

This clone was detected many times. This sequence joins TRBV19 and TRBJ1-2; TRBD1 matches at 7 bases. CDR1 is LNHDA and CDR2 is SQIVND in the germline V gene (reference sequence). The ends lost 7 bases at V and 7 bases at J; junction bases unmatched: 9. CDR3 length equals 13 residues. CDR3 sequence (DNA): TGTGCCAGTACCTACACAGGGGCTTCTGGCTACACCTTC. This codes for CASTYTGASGYTF.

This clone has ten or more counts. The chain combines TRBV7-2 with TRBJ2-2; 7 bases match TRBD1. This CDR3 comprises 14 residues. The V segment lost 4 bases and the J segment 3 bases; nucleotides outside the gene matches: 2. Germline CDR1 reads SGHTA; CDR2 reads FQGNSA. CDR3 bases: TGTGCCAGCAGCTGGCAGGGGGACACCGGGGAGCTGTTTTTT. This encodes CASSWQGDTGELFF.

This clone was observed at least ten times. The chain employs TRBV12-3 or TRBV12-4 and TRBJ1-1, with D maybe TRBD1 (5 bases). This CDR3 contains 13 residues. V shed 7 bases and J shed 4 bases, with 13 bases lying between them. The CDR3 nucleotides read TGTGCCAGCACCCCCGGGGGGAGCACTGAAGCTTTCTTT. Translation gives CASTPGGSTEAFF.

In this sample, this clone turned up many times. The V and J genes are TRBV14 and TRBJ2-5, with 13 bases aligning to TRBD2. CDR1 is SGHDN and CDR2 is FVKESK in the germline V gene. The length of the CDR3 is 20 residues. Trimming cost V 1 base and J 5 bases; bases outside gene matches: 16. CDR3 protein: CASSQGLLLAGGRSLETQYF. The CDR3 DNA reads as TGTGCCAGCAGCCAAGGTCTCTTACTAGCGGGGGGGCGGAGCTTGGAGACCCAGTACTTC.

This clone was picked up many times. This CDR3 is CASSLGRVENTIYF. CDR3 nucleotides: TGTGCCAGCAGCTTAGGCAGGGTTGAAAACACCATATATTTT. This rearrangement joins TRBV7-8 to TRBJ1-3; D is possibly TRBD1 (5 bases). Germline V CDR1 and CDR2: SGHVS, FQNEAQ. V lost 1 base to trimming and J lost 6 bases, with 10 bases between them. This CDR3 comprises 14 residues.

The sample holds many counts of this clone. The chain is built from TRBV27 and TRBJ2-1; possible D gene TRBD1, 6 bases. CDR3 length: 14 amino acids. Between the trimmed V and J ends, which lost 5 bases and 2 bases, there was a span of 10 bases. Germline V gene data show CDR1 as MNHEY and CDR2 as SMNVEV (reference sequence). The CDR3 DNA reads as TGTGCCAGCAGTGCCGGGACACCCTACAATGAGCAGTTCTTC. Its translation: CASSAGTPYNEQFF.

Turning to this clone: Since a much larger clone is just one base distant, this may be a read error. The J gene is TRBJ1-1, the V gene TRBV7-9, with 7 bases that match TRBD1. The CDR3 has 15 amino acids. CDR1 and CDR2 (germline): SEHNR, FQNEAQ (reference sequence). The CDR3 DNA reads as TGTGCCAGCAGCTTAGTAGGGGGCGCGGGCACTGAAGCTTCCTTT. Translation gives CASSLVGGAGTEASF.

In this sample, this clone turned up a few times. This chain links TRBV6-4 with TRBJ2-7; D uncertain. The CDR3 sequence is 13 residues long. The V end was cut by 5 bases, the J end by 3 bases, with 11 bases between. The germline gives CDR1 MRHNA, CDR2 SNTAGT. CDR3 loop: CASSYGESYEQYF. Here the CDR3 DNA reads TGTGCCAGCAGTTACGGTGAGAGCTACGAGCAGTACTTC.